This T cell receptor beta chain was sequenced for a study of shared clonotypes between healthy human individuals. Overall study results and limits: Approximately 5% was the fraction of naive CD4 clonotypes found shared across a few donors. What limited the represented genetic and exposure-history diversity was the small number of donors.

The CDR3 is 13 residues long. Germline CDR1 is MNHEY and CDR2 is SMNVEV (reference sequence). The V and J ends lost 5 bases and 7 bases respectively, with 11 bases between them. Naive CD8 cells, CD45RO-negative and positively selected for CCR7, excluded terminally differentiated effector memory CD45RA+ cells. Profiled with immunoSEQ multiplex PCR; TCRdb holds only in-frame clones, not every one. Seen here are around 1.9 million clones, about 92% observed once, and the top ten hold 1.5% to 2%. A note on this clone: Its antigen is not known.

The sequencing sample was made of naive CD8+ T cells from PBMCs. V is TRBV27 and J is TRBJ2-2, with D possibly TRBD2 on 7 matching bases. The clonotype comes from a young man in good health. Some clones in this sample may be carry-over from other donors' samples. In DNA form, the CDR3 reads TGTGCCAGCAGTCGGGGGGCGGGCGGGGAGCTGTTTTTT. Translated: CASSRGAGGELFF.